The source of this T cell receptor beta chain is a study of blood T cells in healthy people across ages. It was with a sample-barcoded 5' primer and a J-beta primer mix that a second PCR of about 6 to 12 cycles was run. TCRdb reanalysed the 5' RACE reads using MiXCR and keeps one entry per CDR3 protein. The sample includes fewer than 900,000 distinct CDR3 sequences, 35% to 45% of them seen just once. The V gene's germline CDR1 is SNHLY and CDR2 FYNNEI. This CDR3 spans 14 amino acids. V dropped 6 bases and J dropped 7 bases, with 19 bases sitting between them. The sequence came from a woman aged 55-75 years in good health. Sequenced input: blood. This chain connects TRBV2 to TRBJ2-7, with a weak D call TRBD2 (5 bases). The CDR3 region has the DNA TGTGCCAGCAGGGACCAGGCTAGCTGGGTTGAGCAGTACTTC. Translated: CASRDQASWVEQYF.